These T cell receptor beta chains were read from a single sample in a study of identical twins. TCRdb itself ran the 5' RACE reads through MiXCR, one entry per CDR3 protein. The data hold 420,000 or so distinct CDR3 sequences, with around a sixth observed a single time. Input material: naive T cells sorted from blood. The receptors derive from a man aged 45-65 years in good health. Both conserved end residues are part of each CDR3. A D gene is named only where the DNA matches it firmly. Clone size, where shown, is once, few, many, or a class for clones that have expanded.

>TRBJ2-2|13|NA|TRBD1|TRBV9
CASGQGNTGELFF
TGTGCCAGCGGACAGGGGAACACCGGGGAGCTGTTTTTT
>TRBJ2-1|16|NA|TRBD2|TRBV20-1
CSARRASGHVGGEQFF
TGCAGTGCTAGGAGGGCTAGCGGGCACGTCGGGGGTGAGCAGTTCTTC
>TRBJ2-7|14|NA|NA|TRBV5-5
CASSIRDISYEQYF
TGTGCCAGCAGCATAAGGGACATCTCCTACGAGCAGTACTTC
>TRBJ2-7|15|NA|NA|TRBV10-3
CAIRGPTFPPYEQYF
TGTGCCATCAGGGGGCCGACATTCCCTCCTTACGAGCAGTACTTC
>TRBJ2-3|15|many|TRBD1|TRBV6-1
CASSRGQATTDTQYF
TGTGCCAGCAGTCGCGGACAGGCTACCACAGATACGCAGTATTTT
>TRBJ1-1|12|NA|NA|TRBV25-1
CASSAPTGRAFF
TGTGCCAGCAGTGCACCAACAGGGCGAGCTTTCTTT
>TRBJ2-7|14|few|TRBD1|TRBV5-1
CASSFGDRAHEQYF
TGCGCCAGCAGCTTCGGTGACAGGGCACACGAGCAGTACTTC
>TRBJ2-1|13|NA|NA|TRBV28
CASSSSGYNEQFF
TGTGCCAGCAGCTCCTCGGGTTACAATGAGCAGTTCTTC
>TRBJ2-3|16|NA|NA|TRBV7-2
CASSLGDSSSTDTQYF
TGTGCCAGCAGCTTAGGTGACAGCTCTAGCACAGATACGCAGTATTTT
>TRBJ2-3|15|NA|TRBD2|TRBV20-1
CSARGLREGTDTQYF
TGCAGTGCTAGAGGTTTGCGGGAGGGGACAGATACGCAGTATTTT
>TRBJ2-7|15|few|NA|TRBV11-2
CASSLEGWSSYEQYF
TGTGCCAGCAGCTTAGAGGGTTGGAGCTCCTACGAGCAGTACTTC
>TRBJ1-1|13|NA|TRBD1|TRBV5-4
CATSGTDQISAFF
TGTGCCACCTCGGGGACAGATCAGATTTCAGCTTTCTTT
>TRBJ2-5|14|NA|NA|TRBV5-1
CASSLVGWGETQYF
TGCGCCAGCAGCCTGGTGGGGTGGGGAGAGACCCAGTACTTC
>TRBJ2-1|16|NA|NA|TRBV24-1
CATSDRSGTIPYGQFF
TGTGCCACCAGTGATCGATCCGGGACAATTCCTTATGGGCAGTTCTTC
>TRBJ2-3|16|few|NA|TRBV2
CASSEWGSPSTDTQYF
TGTGCCAGCAGTGAATGGGGGTCACCAAGCACAGATACGCAGTATTTT
>TRBJ2-7|15|NA|TRBD2|TRBV6-2/TRBV6-3
CASSYGLASLFGQYF
TGTGCCAGCAGCTACGGACTAGCATCTCTTTTCGGGCAGTACTTC
>TRBJ1-6|15|few|TRBD1|TRBV5-1
CASSLGGQHQNPLHF
TGCGCCAGCAGCTTGGGGGGACAGCATCAAAATCCCCTCCACTTT
>TRBJ2-3|20|many|NA|TRBV6-2/TRBV6-3
CASSCIDSARCGARTDTQYF
TGTGCCAGCAGTTGCATTGACTCGGCCAGGTGCGGGGCCCGCACAGATACGCAGTATTTT
>TRBJ2-7|14|few|NA|TRBV4-3
CASSQDAGTYEQYF
TGCGCCAGCAGCCAAGACGCGGGGACCTACGAGCAGTACTTC
>TRBJ2-7|15|NA|TRBD2|TRBV5-5
CASSFGSSGSNEQYF
TGTGCCAGCAGCTTTGGGAGTAGCGGGTCAAACGAGCAGTACTTC
>TRBJ2-7|15|NA|TRBD2|TRBV3-1
CASSKLGASGVEQYF
TGTGCCAGCAGCAAACTTGGAGCTAGCGGCGTCGAGCAGTACTTC
>TRBJ2-2|14|NA|NA|TRBV5-1
CASSWPQGTGELFF
TGCGCCAGCAGCTGGCCCCAGGGCACCGGGGAGCTGTTTTTT
>TRBJ2-1|14|few|NA|TRBV6-1
CASSQGGQGGEQFF
TGTGCCAGCAGCCAGGGGGGCCAGGGAGGTGAGCAGTTCTTC
>TRBJ2-3|15|NA|NA|TRBV4-2
CASSQDRRAPDTQYF
TGTGCCAGCAGCCAAGATCGAAGGGCCCCAGATACGCAGTATTTT
>TRBJ2-2|16|few|TRBD1|TRBV4-1
CASSQSGTGGVGELFF
TGCGCCAGCAGCCAGTCCGGGACAGGGGGGGTCGGGGAGCTGTTTTTT
>TRBJ2-7|13|NA|NA|TRBV7-9
CASSLAASEKQYF
TGTGCCAGCAGCTTAGCGGCCTCCGAAAAGCAGTACTTC
>TRBJ2-7|16|NA|TRBD2|TRBV11-1
CASSLAGTSGRYEQYF
TGTGCCAGCAGCTTAGCCGGGACTAGCGGAAGGTACGAGCAGTACTTC
>TRBJ1-2|17|NA|TRBD1|TRBV5-1
CASSPEERQGGIYGYTF
TGCGCCAGCAGCCCTGAAGAGAGACAGGGGGGGATCTATGGCTACACCTTC
>TRBJ2-5|15|many|TRBD2|TRBV4-2
CASSDLTSGGETQYF
TGTGCCAGCAGCGACCTGACTAGCGGGGGTGAGACCCAGTACTTC
>TRBJ2-1|22|NA|TRBD2|TRBV29-1
CSVAGTIAGGRIPGLWFNEQFF
TGCAGCGTTGCGGGCACTATAGCGGGAGGCAGGATCCCCGGGCTATGGTTTAATGAGCAGTTCTTC
>TRBJ2-7|15|few|NA|TRBV28
CASSPWDRLSYEQYF
TGTGCCAGCAGTCCGTGGGACCGACTGTCCTACGAGCAGTACTTC
>TRBJ2-1|14|NA|TRBD2|TRBV30
CASKGLAVGDEQFF
TGTGCCTCGAAGGGACTAGCGGTCGGTGATGAGCAGTTCTTC
>TRBJ2-1|16|NA|NA|TRBV4-2
CASSHHNGDGAREQFF
TGTGCCAGCAGCCACCATAACGGCGACGGGGCGCGGGAGCAGTTCTTC
>TRBJ2-1|15|NA|TRBD2|TRBV15
CATSRGLAGVNEQFF
TGTGCCACCAGCAGAGGGCTAGCGGGAGTAAATGAGCAGTTCTTC
>TRBJ1-5|15|NA|TRBD1|TRBV27
CASSQGGRGYQPQHF
TGTGCCAGCAGTCAGGGGGGGCGAGGGTATCAGCCCCAGCATTTT
>TRBJ2-7|16|NA|NA|TRBV27
CASSLSPGQGGYEQYF
TGTGCCAGCAGTTTATCCCCGGGGCAGGGGGGTTACGAGCAGTACTTC
>TRBJ2-1|16|few|TRBD2|TRBV12-3/TRBV12-4
CASSSSGGRSYNEQFF
TGTGCCAGCAGCTCTAGCGGGGGAAGGTCCTACAATGAGCAGTTCTTC
>TRBJ2-1|13|few|NA|TRBV7-2
CASSLYKRDEQFF
TGTGCCAGCAGCTTATATAAACGCGATGAGCAGTTCTTC
>TRBJ1-2|14|NA|TRBD1|TRBV5-1
CASSAGQGEDGYTF
TGCGCCAGCAGCGCCGGACAGGGTGAAGATGGCTACACCTTC
>TRBJ1-1|16|NA|NA|TRBV27
CASSLHPGTWETEAFF
TGTGCCAGCAGTTTGCATCCCGGGACTTGGGAAACTGAAGCTTTCTTT
>TRBJ2-2|19|few|TRBD2|TRBV27
CASSLRGPWTSSYTGELFF
TGTGCCAGCAGTTTGCGGGGTCCTTGGACTAGCTCATACACCGGGGAGCTGTTTTTT
>TRBJ2-3|15|NA|TRBD2|TRBV5-1
CASSLSGIGSDTQYF
TGCGCCAGCAGCCTGAGCGGGATTGGTTCAGATACGCAGTATTTT
>TRBJ2-7|13|NA|TRBD1|TRBV30
CAWRETGTYEQYF
TGTGCCTGGAGAGAGACAGGGACCTACGAGCAGTACTTC
>TRBJ2-2|13|NA|NA|TRBV20-1
CSASSGNTGELFF
TGCAGTGCTAGTTCGGGAAACACCGGGGAGCTGTTTTTT
>TRBJ1-4|13|NA|TRBD1|TRBV29-1
CSVERTGYEKLFF
TGCAGCGTTGAGAGGACAGGGTATGAAAAACTGTTTTTT
>TRBJ1-1|14|few|NA|TRBV7-9
CASSLVSRGTEAFF
TGTGCCAGCAGCTTAGTCTCGCGGGGCACTGAAGCTTTCTTT
>TRBJ2-5|14|few|NA|TRBV29-1
CSVEDGLGLETQYF
TGCAGCGTTGAAGATGGGCTGGGCTTAGAGACCCAGTACTTC
>TRBJ2-7|15|NA|TRBD2|TRBV4-2
CASSQDTSGFYEQYF
TGTGCCAGCAGCCAAGATACTAGCGGGTTCTACGAGCAGTACTTC
>TRBJ2-1|17|NA|TRBD2|TRBV20-1
CSARDSASGVTYNEQFF
TGCAGTGCTAGAGATTCGGCTAGCGGGGTAACCTACAATGAGCAGTTCTTC
>TRBJ2-7|15|few|NA|TRBV7-9
CASSLRTSAGGEQYF
TGTGCCAGCAGCTTAAGAACCTCGGCAGGAGGCGAGCAGTACTTC
>TRBJ2-2|13|many|NA|TRBV18
CASSPRTTGELFF
TGTGCCAGCTCACCTAGGACGACCGGGGAGCTGTTTTTT
>TRBJ1-5|12|many|NA|TRBV10-3
CATGGGNQPQHF
TGTGCCACCGGTGGTGGCAATCAGCCCCAGCATTTT
>TRBJ2-1|14|NA|NA|TRBV9
CASSVADYYNEQFF
TGTGCCAGCAGCGTAGCCGATTACTACAATGAGCAGTTCTTC
>TRBJ1-4|13|NA|TRBD1|TRBV7-7
CASSLDRGEKLFF
TGTGCTAGCAGCTTGGACAGGGGTGAAAAACTGTTTTTT
>TRBJ1-1|15|NA|NA|TRBV11-2
CASSLEAVEEAEAFF
TGTGCCAGCAGCTTAGAGGCAGTGGAGGAGGCCGAAGCTTTCTTT
>TRBJ1-1|15|NA|NA|TRBV7-3
CASSLSAGSPTEAFF
TGTGCCAGCAGCCTAAGCGCAGGGAGCCCCACTGAAGCTTTCTTT
>TRBJ2-7|15|many|NA|TRBV16
CASSQRGTALYEQYF
TGTGCCAGCAGCCAACGCGGGACAGCCCTCTACGAGCAGTACTTC
>TRBJ1-5|18|many|NA|TRBV27
CASSPQDSYLLSNQPQHF
TGTGCCAGCAGTCCCCAGGACAGCTACCTACTTAGCAATCAGCCCCAGCATTTT
>TRBJ1-5|13|NA|NA|TRBV29-1
CSVGERANQPQHF
TGCAGCGTTGGGGAGAGGGCAAATCAGCCCCAGCATTTT
>TRBJ2-5|15|few|TRBD1|TRBV4-1
CASSLLDRGEETQYF
TGCGCCAGCAGCCTCCTCGACAGGGGGGAAGAGACCCAGTACTTC